Listed below are T cell receptor beta chains from one sample, sequenced in a study of CD8+ T cells in alopecia areata. Profiled with immunoSEQ multiplex PCR; TCRdb holds only in-frame clones, not every one. The table includes fewer than 250,000 clones, 64% detected once. Sample: CD4+ T cells sorted from blood, taken at week 4, from a patient treated with tofacitinib. These receptors all come from a human donor with alopecia areata. The CDR3 runs from the conserved cysteine through the conserved F or W. A D gene is named only where the DNA matches it firmly. Not every row has a clone size; where given, it reads once, few, many or a size class.

j_gene: TRBJ2-1
abundance: -
v_gene: TRBV29-1
d_gene: -
CDR3aa: CSVEPFTGGMDEQFF
CDR3nt: TGCAGCGTTGAACCCTTTACCGGTGGGATGGATGAGCAGTTCTTC

j_gene: TRBJ1-6
abundance: -
v_gene: TRBV7-2
d_gene: -
CDR3aa: CASSSLSPRGNSPLHF
CDR3nt: TGTGCCAGCAGCTCGCTTTCTCCCAGGGGCAATTCACCCCTCCACTTT

j_gene: TRBJ1-2
abundance: -
v_gene: TRBV10-3
d_gene: TRBD1
CDR3aa: CAIRRDRGGYTF
CDR3nt: TGTGCCATCAGACGGGACAGGGGTGGCTACACCTTC

j_gene: TRBJ2-3
abundance: -
v_gene: TRBV5-4
d_gene: TRBD2
CDR3aa: CASSSTSGGFTDTQYF
CDR3nt: TGTGCCAGCAGCTCGACTAGCGGGGGGTTCACAGATACGCAGTATTTT

j_gene: TRBJ2-3
abundance: -
v_gene: TRBV29-1
d_gene: TRBD1
CDR3aa: CSAGQGMDTQYF
CDR3nt: TGCAGCGCGGGACAGGGGATGGATACGCAGTATTTT

j_gene: TRBJ2-5
abundance: -
v_gene: TRBV5-1
d_gene: TRBD1
CDR3aa: CASSYMTGGMETQYF
CDR3nt: TGCGCCAGCAGCTACATGACAGGGGGAATGGAGACCCAGTACTTC

j_gene: TRBJ1-5
abundance: -
v_gene: TRBV10-3
d_gene: TRBD1
CDR3aa: CAISESISGQDSNQPQHF
CDR3nt: TGTGCCATCAGTGAGTCGATCTCAGGACAGGATAGCAATCAGCCCCAGCATTTT

j_gene: TRBJ2-5
abundance: -
v_gene: TRBV29-1
d_gene: -
CDR3aa: CSVGGFRGETQYF
CDR3nt: TGCAGCGTTGGAGGGTTCCGGGGCGAGACCCAGTACTTC

j_gene: TRBJ1-2
abundance: -
v_gene: TRBV30
d_gene: TRBD1
CDR3aa: CAGGLRQGHTYGYTF
CDR3nt: TGTGCCGGGGGCCTCCGACAGGGGCATACCTATGGCTACACCTTC

j_gene: TRBJ1-1
abundance: -
v_gene: TRBV29-1
d_gene: -
CDR3aa: CSGGHGLNTEAFF
CDR3nt: TGCAGCGGGGGTCACGGCCTAAACACTGAAGCTTTCTTT

j_gene: TRBJ1-2
abundance: -
v_gene: TRBV5-1
d_gene: -
CDR3aa: CASSLGGRGYTF
CDR3nt: TGCGCCAGCAGCTTGGGAGGGAGAGGCTACACCTTC

j_gene: TRBJ1-3
abundance: -
v_gene: TRBV5-1
d_gene: TRBD1
CDR3aa: CASSSGTGGNTIYF
CDR3nt: TGCGCCAGCAGCTCCGGGACAGGGGGAAACACCATATATTTT

j_gene: TRBJ1-2
abundance: -
v_gene: TRBV29-1
d_gene: -
CDR3aa: CSANVLGAIYGYTF
CDR3nt: TGCAGCGCCAACGTCCTGGGGGCTATCTATGGCTACACCTTC

j_gene: TRBJ2-5
abundance: -
v_gene: TRBV29-1
d_gene: TRBD2
CDR3aa: CSVTTSGQETQYF
CDR3nt: TGCAGCGTAACTACTAGCGGACAAGAGACCCAGTACTTC

j_gene: TRBJ1-2
abundance: -
v_gene: TRBV7-2
d_gene: TRBD1
CDR3aa: CASNPSWGQGTYGYTF
CDR3nt: TGTGCCAGCAACCCTTCTTGGGGACAGGGAACTTATGGCTACACCTTC

j_gene: TRBJ2-5
abundance: -
v_gene: TRBV6-6
d_gene: TRBD1
CDR3aa: CASSRDSPSQGTQYF
CDR3nt: TGTGCCAGCAGTCGGGACAGCCCCTCGCAAGGAACCCAGTACTTC

j_gene: TRBJ2-5
abundance: -
v_gene: TRBV11-2
d_gene: -
CDR3aa: CASSPRGHTRGETQYF
CDR3nt: TGTGCCAGCAGCCCTCGGGGACACACTAGAGGAGAGACCCAGTACTTC

j_gene: TRBJ1-2
abundance: once
v_gene: TRBV12-2
d_gene: -
CDR3aa: CASRRAVEVYGYTF
CDR3nt: TGTGCAAGTCGCCGTGCCGTTGAAGTCTATGGCTACACCTTC

j_gene: TRBJ2-5
abundance: -
v_gene: TRBV5-1
d_gene: TRBD1
CDR3aa: CASSWAGTGTQETQYF
CDR3nt: TGCGCCAGCAGCTGGGCCGGGACAGGGACCCAAGAGACCCAGTACTTC

j_gene: TRBJ2-3
abundance: -
v_gene: TRBV2
d_gene: -
CDR3aa: CASSVDTQYF
CDR3nt: TGTGCCAGCAGTGTTGACACGCAGTATTTT

j_gene: TRBJ2-7
abundance: -
v_gene: TRBV5-4
d_gene: -
CDR3aa: CASSLPGTPSGQYF
CDR3nt: TGTGCCAGCAGCTTGCCCGGGACTCCGTCCGGGCAGTACTTC

j_gene: TRBJ2-3
abundance: once
v_gene: TRBV5-8
d_gene: -
CDR3aa: CASSLTGLAAYSTDTQYF
CDR3nt: TGTGCCAGCAGTTTAACAGGGTTAGCTGCTTATAGCACAGATACGCAGTATTTT

j_gene: TRBJ2-3
abundance: -
v_gene: TRBV11-2
d_gene: TRBD2
CDR3aa: CASSLALGLAGGSTDTQYF
CDR3nt: TGTGCCAGCAGCTTAGCGTTGGGGCTAGCGGGGGGTAGCACAGATACGCAGTATTTT

j_gene: TRBJ2-7
abundance: -
v_gene: TRBV19
d_gene: -
CDR3aa: CASRRDGTYEQYF
CDR3nt: TGTGCCAGTAGAAGGGACGGGACCTACGAGCAGTACTTC

j_gene: TRBJ1-6
abundance: -
v_gene: TRBV9
d_gene: -
CDR3aa: CASSMGPSSYNSPLHF
CDR3nt: TGTGCCAGCAGCATGGGACCGAGCTCCTATAATTCACCCCTCCACTTT

j_gene: TRBJ2-5
abundance: -
v_gene: TRBV13
d_gene: TRBD1
CDR3aa: CASSLGTGALETQYF
CDR3nt: TGTGCCAGCAGCTTAGGGACAGGGGCGCTGGAGACCCAGTACTTC

j_gene: TRBJ2-6
abundance: few
v_gene: TRBV28
d_gene: -
CDR3aa: CASRPSGQLAANVLTF
CDR3nt: TGTGCCAGCAGACCCTCAGGACAGTTGGCGGCCAACGTCCTGACTTTC

j_gene: TRBJ2-2
abundance: -
v_gene: TRBV4-1
d_gene: -
CDR3aa: CASSQDNGWGELFF
CDR3nt: TGCGCCAGCAGCCAAGATAACGGGTGGGGGGAGCTGTTTTTT

j_gene: TRBJ2-6
abundance: few
v_gene: TRBV29-1
d_gene: TRBD1
CDR3aa: CSVGGQGLSGANVLTF
CDR3nt: TGCAGCGTTGGGGGACAGGGTCTCTCTGGGGCCAACGTCCTGACTTTC

j_gene: TRBJ2-3
abundance: -
v_gene: TRBV18
d_gene: -
CDR3aa: CASEKDTTDTQYF
CDR3nt: TGTGCCAGCGAGAAGGACACGACAGATACGCAGTATTTT

j_gene: TRBJ1-2
abundance: few
v_gene: TRBV2
d_gene: TRBD1
CDR3aa: CASSPQGATALYGYTF
CDR3nt: TGTGCCAGCAGTCCACAGGGGGCAACGGCGCTCTATGGCTACACCTTC

j_gene: TRBJ2-1
abundance: -
v_gene: TRBV19
d_gene: -
CDR3aa: CASSIRGNEQFF
CDR3nt: TGTGCCAGTAGTATCAGGGGCAATGAGCAGTTCTTC

j_gene: TRBJ1-1
abundance: few
v_gene: TRBV5-1
d_gene: -
CDR3aa: CASSLDPGSLNTEAFF
CDR3nt: TGCGCCAGCAGCTTGGACCCCGGCAGTTTGAACACTGAAGCTTTCTTT

j_gene: TRBJ1-5
abundance: -
v_gene: TRBV7-2
d_gene: TRBD1
CDR3aa: CASSITGGVGQPQHF
CDR3nt: TGTGCCAGCAGCATTACAGGGGGCGTGGGACAGCCCCAGCATTTT

j_gene: TRBJ1-1
abundance: once
v_gene: TRBV29-1
d_gene: -
CDR3aa: CSVEGAARNTEAFF
CDR3nt: TGCAGCGTTGAAGGGGCCGCACGGAACACTGAAGCTTTCTTT

j_gene: TRBJ2-3
abundance: -
v_gene: TRBV29-1
d_gene: -
CDR3aa: CSVEGAHGDGQDTQYF
CDR3nt: TGCAGCGTTGAGGGAGCCCACGGAGATGGTCAGGATACGCAGTATTTT

j_gene: TRBJ1-1
abundance: -
v_gene: TRBV18
d_gene: -
CDR3aa: CASSPRGDAEAFF
CDR3nt: TGTGCCAGCTCACCACGAGGTGATGCTGAAGCTTTCTTT

j_gene: TRBJ2-5
abundance: -
v_gene: TRBV6-5
d_gene: -
CDR3aa: CASSSSGWGTQYF
CDR3nt: TGTGCCAGCAGTTCCTCAGGGTGGGGGACCCAGTACTTC

j_gene: TRBJ1-2
abundance: -
v_gene: TRBV30
d_gene: -
CDR3aa: CAWSVQLGPYGYTF
CDR3nt: TGTGCCTGGAGTGTACAATTGGGCCCCTATGGCTACACCTTC

j_gene: TRBJ2-3
abundance: -
v_gene: TRBV5-1
d_gene: TRBD1
CDR3aa: CASTRDRGSTDTQYF
CDR3nt: TGCGCCAGCACCAGGGACAGGGGGAGCACAGATACGCAGTATTTT

j_gene: TRBJ2-5
abundance: -
v_gene: TRBV7-9
d_gene: -
CDR3aa: CASSSAGGFQETQYF
CDR3nt: TGTGCCAGCAGCTCGGCCGGAGGGTTCCAAGAGACCCAGTACTTC

j_gene: TRBJ1-1
abundance: -
v_gene: TRBV6-5
d_gene: TRBD1
CDR3aa: CASSYPGQGYTEAFF
CDR3nt: TGTGCCAGCAGTTACCCGGGACAGGGATACACTGAAGCTTTCTTT

j_gene: TRBJ2-7
abundance: -
v_gene: TRBV5-1
d_gene: -
CDR3aa: CASSSTGSSYEQYF
CDR3nt: TGCGCCAGCAGCAGCACAGGAAGCTCCTACGAGCAGTACTTC

j_gene: TRBJ2-3
abundance: once
v_gene: TRBV7-2
d_gene: TRBD2
CDR3aa: CASSLGNIAGYTDTQYF
CDR3nt: TGTGCCAGCAGCTTAGGCAACATAGCGGGCTACACAGATACGCAGTATTTT

j_gene: TRBJ2-1
abundance: -
v_gene: TRBV5-4
d_gene: -
CDR3aa: CASSLGTDEQFF
CDR3nt: TGTGCCAGCAGCTTGGGGACTGATGAGCAGTTCTTC

j_gene: TRBJ2-2
abundance: -
v_gene: TRBV7-9
d_gene: -
CDR3aa: CASRSSGRGTGELFF
CDR3nt: TGTGCCAGCAGGTCGAGTGGAAGGGGCACCGGGGAGCTGTTTTTT

j_gene: TRBJ1-1
abundance: few
v_gene: TRBV15
d_gene: -
CDR3aa: CATSRVKDTEAFF
CDR3nt: TGTGCCACCAGCAGAGTCAAGGACACTGAAGCTTTCTTT

j_gene: TRBJ2-5
abundance: -
v_gene: TRBV7-9
d_gene: -
CDR3aa: CASRYSDRSQETQYF
CDR3nt: TGTGCCAGCAGATACTCCGACAGGTCCCAAGAGACCCAGTACTTC

j_gene: TRBJ2-1
abundance: few
v_gene: TRBV5-1
d_gene: -
CDR3aa: CASSFGGANEQFF
CDR3nt: TGCGCCAGCAGCTTTGGAGGGGCCAATGAGCAGTTCTTC